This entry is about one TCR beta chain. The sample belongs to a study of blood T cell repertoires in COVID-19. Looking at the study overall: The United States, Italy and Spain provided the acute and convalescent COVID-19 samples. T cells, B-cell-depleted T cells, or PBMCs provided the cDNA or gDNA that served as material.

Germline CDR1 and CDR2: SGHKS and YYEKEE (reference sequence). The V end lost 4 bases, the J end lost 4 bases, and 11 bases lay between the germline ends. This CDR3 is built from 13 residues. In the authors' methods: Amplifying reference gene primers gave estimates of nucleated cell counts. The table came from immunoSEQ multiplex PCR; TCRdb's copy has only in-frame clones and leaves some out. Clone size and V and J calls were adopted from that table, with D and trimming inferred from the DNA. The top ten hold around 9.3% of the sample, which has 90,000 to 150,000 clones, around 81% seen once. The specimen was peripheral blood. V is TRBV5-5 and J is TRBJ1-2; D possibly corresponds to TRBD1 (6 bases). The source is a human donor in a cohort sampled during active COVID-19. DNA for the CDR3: TGTGCCAGCAGCCAACAGGGCGGCTATGGCTACACCTTC. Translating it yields CASSQQGGYGYTF.